This T cell receptor (beta chain) stems from a study of long-term antiretroviral therapy in people with HIV. Looking at the study overall: The oldest samples precede the 2015 immediate-ART recommendation by about a decade. Study-wide findings and caveats: Spans of CDR3 length were tighter for HIV repertoires than for controls.

Remarks on this clone: The antigen is not known.

A v3.0 immunoSEQ assay was performed at survey level. The repertoire was sequenced with immunoSEQ multiplex PCR; TCRdb's copy has only in-frame clones and lacks some. The table records about 20,000 clones, under 90% of them present only once. At minimum, one pre-ART and two post-ART PBMC samples were obtained from each donor. This specimen was unsorted PBMCs, taken around 2.4 years after starting antiretroviral therapy. This sequence originates from a man aged 40-50 years with HIV.

CDR3 sequence (DNA): TGCGCCAGCGGGACAGCCCTCTATGGCTACACCTTC. Translating gives CASGTALYGYTF. The chain recombines TRBV5-1 with TRBJ1-2; 7 bases agree with TRBD1. V lost 7 bases to trimming and J lost 4 bases; unmatched junction nucleotides: 4. CDR1 is SGHRS and CDR2 is YFSETQ in the germline V gene. The CDR3 extends over 12 amino acids.